A selection of T cell receptor beta chains follows, all from one sample in a study of T cell responses to AZD1222 COVID-19 vaccine. Produced via immunoSEQ multiplex PCR; TCRdb's table is partial and in-frame only. The data contain under 150,000 clones, about 88% of them singletons. Source: peripheral blood, taken on day 0 of AZD1222 vaccination. Every receptor here comes from an adult in good health. Each CDR3 is given with its conserved first and last residue. The order of the fields is V gene, J gene, CDR3 protein.

v_call: TRBV2; j_call: TRBJ2-2; cdr3_aa: CASSERTSIGVGELFF
v_call: TRBV28; j_call: TRBJ2-7; cdr3_aa: CASSNPGYEQYF
v_call: TRBV6-5; j_call: TRBJ2-1; cdr3_aa: CASLSAVGDERFF
v_call: TRBV7-3; j_call: TRBJ2-6; cdr3_aa: CASSPQGSGANVLTF
v_call: TRBV10-2; j_call: TRBJ1-5; cdr3_aa: CASSLGGGSNQPQHF
v_call: TRBV5-1; j_call: TRBJ2-7; cdr3_aa: CASSLAGGLSSYEQYF
v_call: TRBV5-1; j_call: TRBJ2-7; cdr3_aa: CASSFGGGASYEQYF
v_call: TRBV6-7; j_call: TRBJ2-7; cdr3_aa: CASSTDRQVYEQYF
v_call: TRBV30; j_call: TRBJ1-6; cdr3_aa: CAWTGSRNSPLHF
v_call: TRBV19; j_call: TRBJ2-7; cdr3_aa: CASSYGGWTYEQYF
v_call: TRBV7-9; j_call: TRBJ1-5; cdr3_aa: CASSVGQGPLQPQHF
v_call: TRBV6-6; j_call: TRBJ1-5; cdr3_aa: CASSLGQGVQPQHF
v_call: TRBV2; j_call: TRBJ2-7; cdr3_aa: CASRVTSGNHEQYF
v_call: TRBV28; j_call: TRBJ2-5; cdr3_aa: CASSPRIQETQYF
v_call: TRBV21-1; j_call: TRBJ1-5; cdr3_aa: CASSALIGGSSNQPQHF
v_call: TRBV7-9; j_call: TRBJ1-3; cdr3_aa: CASSPQGASGNTIYF
v_call: TRBV2; j_call: TRBJ2-7; cdr3_aa: CASSGLAVAYEQYF
v_call: TRBV5-1; j_call: TRBJ2-7; cdr3_aa: CASSRDRALPYEQYF
v_call: TRBV19; j_call: TRBJ1-1; cdr3_aa: CASAGGRNTEAFF
v_call: TRBV19; j_call: TRBJ1-2; cdr3_aa: CASSIIPGAEYGYTF
v_call: TRBV11-2; j_call: TRBJ1-1; cdr3_aa: CASSLGPKNTEAFF
v_call: TRBV24-1; j_call: TRBJ1-5; cdr3_aa: CATSDSSGQGVGGNQPQHF
v_call: TRBV7-2; j_call: TRBJ2-7; cdr3_aa: CASSLGVGSSYEQYF
v_call: TRBV28; j_call: TRBJ1-1; cdr3_aa: CASSSWSRGYTEAFF
v_call: TRBV9; j_call: TRBJ2-1; cdr3_aa: CASSVGTSVYNEQFF
v_call: TRBV11-2; j_call: TRBJ2-3; cdr3_aa: CASSLALGEGDTQYF
v_call: TRBV2; j_call: TRBJ2-7; cdr3_aa: CASTSAGGHEQYF
v_call: TRBV6-5; j_call: TRBJ2-3; cdr3_aa: CASSYSPGIRALKLYF
v_call: TRBV4-2; j_call: TRBJ2-2; cdr3_aa: CASSVAGSNTGELFF
v_call: TRBV28; j_call: TRBJ1-4; cdr3_aa: CASRSQGLYEKLFF
v_call: TRBV10-3; j_call: TRBJ2-2; cdr3_aa: CAISESYGQTGELFF
v_call: TRBV20-1; j_call: TRBJ2-1; cdr3_aa: CSAGPINEQFF
v_call: TRBV29-1; j_call: TRBJ2-7; cdr3_aa: CSVSTVERLEQYF
v_call: TRBV11-2; j_call: TRBJ2-7; cdr3_aa: CASSLGVSYEQYF
v_call: TRBV6-7; j_call: TRBJ1-1; cdr3_aa: CASSWRGTEAFF
v_call: TRBV30; j_call: TRBJ1-3; cdr3_aa: CAWTQGLSGNTIYF
v_call: TRBV2; j_call: TRBJ1-1; cdr3_aa: CASSGQGVTEAFF
v_call: TRBV28; j_call: TRBJ1-2; cdr3_aa: CASSSRAARGYGYTF
v_call: TRBV30; j_call: TRBJ2-2; cdr3_aa: CAWRSGTSTGELFF
v_call: TRBV19; j_call: TRBJ1-2; cdr3_aa: CASSRGAYGYTF
v_call: TRBV28; j_call: TRBJ2-6; cdr3_aa: CASSFSGGSGANVLTF
v_call: TRBV6-5; j_call: TRBJ2-7; cdr3_aa: CASLEMGGGSYEQYF
v_call: TRBV14; j_call: TRBJ2-7; cdr3_aa: CASSRSSGSLLSSYEQYF
v_call: TRBV12-3/TRBV12-4; j_call: TRBJ1-1; cdr3_aa: CASSSRATGEAFF
v_call: TRBV7-8; j_call: TRBJ1-1; cdr3_aa: CASSLAATRGTEAFF
v_call: TRBV21-1; j_call: TRBJ2-1; cdr3_aa: CASSKGGGREFF
v_call: TRBV7-9; j_call: TRBJ2-7; cdr3_aa: CASSPLDRTYEQYF